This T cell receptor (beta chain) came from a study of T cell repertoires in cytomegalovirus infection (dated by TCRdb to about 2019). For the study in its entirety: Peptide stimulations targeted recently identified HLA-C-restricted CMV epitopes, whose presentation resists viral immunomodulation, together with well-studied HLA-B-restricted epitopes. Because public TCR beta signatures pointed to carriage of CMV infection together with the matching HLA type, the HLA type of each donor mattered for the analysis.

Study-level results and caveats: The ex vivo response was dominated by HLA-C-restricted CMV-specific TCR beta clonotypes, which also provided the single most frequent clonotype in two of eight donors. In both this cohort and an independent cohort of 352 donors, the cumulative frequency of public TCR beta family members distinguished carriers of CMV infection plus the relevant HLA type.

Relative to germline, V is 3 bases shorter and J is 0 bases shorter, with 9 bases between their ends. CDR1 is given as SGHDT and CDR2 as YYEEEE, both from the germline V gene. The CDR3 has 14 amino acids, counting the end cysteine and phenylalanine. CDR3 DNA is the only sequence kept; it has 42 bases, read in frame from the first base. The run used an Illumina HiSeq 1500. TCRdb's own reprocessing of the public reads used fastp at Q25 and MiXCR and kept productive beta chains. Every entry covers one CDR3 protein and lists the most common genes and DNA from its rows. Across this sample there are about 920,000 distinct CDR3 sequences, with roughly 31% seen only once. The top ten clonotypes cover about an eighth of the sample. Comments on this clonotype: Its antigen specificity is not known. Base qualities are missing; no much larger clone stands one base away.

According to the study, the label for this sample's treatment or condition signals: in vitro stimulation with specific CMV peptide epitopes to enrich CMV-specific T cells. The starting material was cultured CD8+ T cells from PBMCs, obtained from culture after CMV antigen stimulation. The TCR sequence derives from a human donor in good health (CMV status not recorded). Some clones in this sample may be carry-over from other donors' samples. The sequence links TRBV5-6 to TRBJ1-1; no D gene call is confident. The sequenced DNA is TGTGCCAGCAGCTACCCGAACATGAACACTGAAGCTTTCTTT. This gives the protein CASSYPNMNTEAFF.